This T cell receptor (beta chain) originates from a study of HIV-infected children after antiretroviral therapy interruption. The CDR3 is 13 residues long. Germline V lookup: CDR1 MNHEY, CDR2 SVGEGT. J was trimmed by 9 bases and V by 6 bases; bases with no gene match: 7. This clonotype is deemed medium-sized. The treatment denotes: PENTA 11 planned treatment interruption arm or continuous ART arm. Unique molecular identifiers were included in an RNA-based 3' RACE TCR library. Via MiXCR, TCRdb re-called the 3' RACE reads, giving one row per CDR3 protein. The data contain fewer than 50,000 distinct CDR3 sequences, more than 3.5% of them singletons.

The sample in question was CD45RA+ CD4+ T cells from PBMCs, pooled from several time points, obtained from a donor given antiretroviral therapy, either interrupted or continuous. Subset given: naive CD4+ CD45RA+ CD45RO- T cells. The sequence derives from a pool of human donors with HIV. The chain is built from TRBV6-2 or TRBV6-3 and TRBJ2-1; 8 bases line up with TRBD1. This CDR3 is CASRRQGFVEQFF. The DNA for the CDR3 is TGTGCCAGCAGGAGACAGGGGTTTGTTGAGCAGTTCTTC.